These T cell receptor beta chains were read from a single sample in a study of blood T cell repertoires in COVID-19. Using immunoSEQ multiplex PCR, the repertoire was profiled, and TCRdb retains in-frame clones only, with some absent. The sample records roughly 250,000 clones, roughly 85% being singletons. The sequenced material came from PBMCs or T cells enriched from blood (not recorded which). All receptors derive from a woman in her twenties or thirties who had recovered from COVID-19. Both conserved end residues are part of each CDR3. Clone size is given for some rows only: seen once, a few or many times, or a class if the clone is expanded.

V,size,CDR3
TRBV3-1/TRBV3-2,NA,CASSQGPGGVPFTGELFF
TRBV7-3,NA,CASSLEGGHEAFF
TRBV19,NA,CASRDRQETQYF
TRBV19,once,CASTYPTGGNYGYTF
TRBV10-2,NA,CASRTASGSSYEQYF
TRBV3-1/TRBV3-2,NA,CASRDSTAYNEQFF
TRBV30,NA,CAWTRGGKSSYNSPLHF
TRBV7-9,NA,CASSVTGQGHYGYTF
TRBV10-3,NA,CAISEPALAVNEQFF
TRBV5-4,NA,CASSLAGFSYGYTF
TRBV12-3/TRBV12-4,NA,CANLDRERGYTF
TRBV16,once,CASSQIGTGREKLFF
TRBV7-2,NA,CASSLTTEIGANVLTF
TRBV27,NA,CASSLIGEETQYF
TRBV2,once,CASSDRRSDGYTF
TRBV7-9,NA,CASSAKDTSPTYGYTF
TRBV10-2,NA,CASSTGTGRTDTQYF
TRBV27,NA,CASSLLRDRAYEQYF
TRBV4-1,NA,CASSQEAAPDTQYF
TRBV6-2/TRBV6-3,NA,CASSYSSPTRQGYFTDTQYF
TRBV7-2,NA,CASSLFNRQETQYF
TRBV6-6,NA,CASSRWLQETQYF
TRBV24-1,NA,CATGGQGRSGEQFF
TRBV7-9,NA,CASSPGFSEDAGNTIYF
TRBV28,few,CASSTGQQETQYF
TRBV7-9,NA,CASSSPGQGIHNEQFF
TRBV5-1,NA,CASSFETGPFGGYTF
TRBV18,few,CASSPSLNQPQHF
TRBV3-1/TRBV3-2,NA,CASSLLGGSTYNEQFF
TRBV30,once,CAWSHRDNQPQHF
TRBV30,few,CAWSWTRANSGNTIYF
TRBV28,once,CASGGRATNEKLFF
TRBV28,NA,CASSLHTFYRGNNYGYTF
TRBV5-1,once,CASSLDHPEDYGYTF
TRBV7-9,once,CASSLNSRGIGGNTIYF
TRBV15,NA,CATSSQWVLTF
TRBV6-5,NA,CASRTGPSGGYGYTF
TRBV9,NA,CASSESGTSNYEQYF
TRBV6-5,NA,CASKSATGGNYGYTF
TRBV28,NA,CASNPGHPYNSPLHF
TRBV28,NA,CASSFKLAVSPLHF
TRBV4-2,NA,CASSQELASTYNEQFF
TRBV11-2,NA,CASTPISTGGEQPQHF
TRBV14,NA,CASSRAGQGNQPQHF
TRBV4-1,NA,CASSPLPAGGRTDTQYF
TRBV6-5,NA,CASSYSKLSYNEQFF